The 15 T cell receptor beta chains listed next were all sequenced from one sample in a study of control samples from healthy donors and cancer patients. This table comes from immunoSEQ multiplex PCR, and its TCRdb copy is limited to in-frame clones, with some not included. The top ten hold 22% of the sample, which has some 45,000 clones, around 93% seen once. The source material was PBMCs. The receptor source for this set is a woman between 40 and 55 years old with head and neck cancer.

The rearrangement uses TRBV15 and TRBJ1-2; no definite D call. This CDR3 comprises 15 residues. Trimming took 3 bases from V and 4 from J, leaving 15 bases between them. Germline values: CDR1 LNHNV, CDR2 YYDKDF (reference sequence). The CDR3: CATSRVKLGSYGYTF. The CDR3 DNA reads as TGTGCCACCAGCAGGGTCAAACTCGGCAGCTATGGCTACACCTTC.

The chain uses TRBV5-1 and TRBJ2-3, with 8 bases lining up with TRBD2. CDR3 length equals 16 residues. In germline, CDR1 is SGHRS, CDR2 YFSETQ. Unmatched junction bases numbered 11, after V lost 3 bases and J lost 5 bases. CDR3 in amino acids: CASSYSTGGVEDTQYF. The CDR3 DNA reads as TGCGCCAGCAGCTACTCTACCGGGGGGGTTGAAGATACGCAGTATTTT.

The V call is TRBV15, the J call TRBJ2-1, with 7 bases lining up with TRBD1. Germline trimming cut 3 bases from V and 4 bases from J; bases unmatched to any gene: 12. There are 17 residues in the CDR3. Germline lookup yields CDR1 LNHNV and CDR2 YYDKDF (reference sequence). The CDR3 loop is CATSSRQGETLYNEQFF. CDR3 in DNA: TGTGCCACCAGCAGTAGACAGGGCGAGACCCTATACAATGAGCAGTTCTTC. Full variable domain (outside the CDR3, taken from reference TRBV15 and TRBJ2-1): DAMVIQNPRYQVTQFGKPVTLSCSQTLNHNVMYWYQQKSSQAPKLLFHYYDKDFNNEADTPDNFQSRRPNTSFCFLDIRSPGLGDTAMYLCATSSRQGETLYNEQFFGPGTRLTVL.

V usage is TRBV6-1 and J usage is TRBJ2-1; 7 nucleotides match TRBD1. Germline lookup yields CDR1 MNHNS and CDR2 SASEGT. The V gene end was trimmed by 2 bases and the J gene end by 8 bases; junction bases not matched to a gene: 6. The CDR3 sequence is 14 residues long. The CDR3 bases are TGTGCCAGCAGTGAATCCTACAGGGGCCATGAGCAGTTCTTC. Translation gives CASSESYRGHEQFF.

The V and J genes are TRBV4-1 and TRBJ2-1; D not resolved. This CDR3 has 12 amino acids. V was trimmed by 4 bases and J by 8 bases, leaving 9 bases between them. The V gene's germline CDR1 is MGHRA and CDR2 YSYEKL. CDR3 protein: CASSLGRDEQFF. The CDR3 DNA follows: TGCGCCAGCAGCCTCGGAAGGGATGAGCAGTTCTTC.

DNA of the CDR3: TGTGCCAGCAGCTCATTAGCGGGGCCACATTACACCGGGGAGCTGTTTTTT. This gives the protein CASSSLAGPHYTGELFF. The chain joins TRBV14 to TRBJ2-2; 8 bases are a match to TRBD2. After removal of 5 bases from V and 3 bases from J, the junction contained 11 bases not matched to a gene. This CDR3 has 17 residues. Germline CDR1 reads SGHDN; CDR2 reads FVKESK. The entire variable domain, with the rest obtained from reference TRBV14 and TRBJ2-2, is as follows: EAGVTQFPSHSVIEKGQTVTLRCDPISGHDNLYWYRRVMGKEIKFLLHFVKESKQDESGMPNNRFLAERTGGTYSTLKVQPAELEDSGVYFCASSSLAGPHYTGELFFGEGSRLTVL.

The gene calls are TRBV29-1 and TRBJ2-1; TRBD1 agrees at 7 bases. The CDR3 is made up of 13 amino acids. The V segment lost 5 bases and the J segment 4 bases; nucleotides outside the gene matches: 5. Germline CDR1 reads SQVTM; CDR2 reads ANQGSEA. CDR3 in DNA: TGCAGCGTTACCGGGACAGATTACAATGAGCAGTTCTTC. Amino acids: CSVTGTDYNEQFF.

This rearrangement joins TRBV10-2 to TRBJ1-2; D gene ambiguous. V lost 0 bases and J lost 8, with 10 bases in between. This CDR3 has 13 residues. Germline V CDR1 and CDR2: WSHSY, SAAADI. The CDR3 region is CASSESRVDGYTF. The CDR3 DNA follows: TGCGCCAGCAGTGAGTCGAGGGTTGACGGCTACACCTTC.

The J gene is TRBJ2-1, the V gene TRBV5-3; 16 positions agree with TRBD2. TRBV5-3 is filed as an ORF, its function uncertain. This CDR3 contains 21 residues. V lost 4 bases to trimming and J lost 3 bases; unmatched junction nucleotides: 16. The CDR3, as DNA: TGTGCCAGAAGCCCTCAGGGACTAGCGGGAGGGCGGAGGGCTAACTACAATGAGCAGTTCTTC. This encodes CARSPQGLAGGRRANYNEQFF.

The rearrangement joins TRBV6-5 to TRBJ1-5; TRBD1 might be the D (5 bases). Looked up from germline, CDR1 is MNHEY and CDR2 is SVGAGI. CDR3 size: 13 residues. V lost 6 bases, J lost 11 bases, and 17 bases lay in between. The CDR3 spells CASRTQVLTAQHF. CDR3 coding DNA: TGTGCCAGCAGGACACAGGTTCTGACGGCCCAGCATTTT.

The gene calls are TRBV4-1 and TRBJ2-7, with 8 bases lining up with TRBD2. CDR3 length: 16 residues. After removal of 0 bases from V and 3 bases from J, the junction contained 7 bases not matched to a gene. CDR1 is MGHRA and CDR2 is YSYEKL in the germline V gene. CDR3 residues: CASSQDKRENVYEQYF. For the CDR3, the DNA is TGCGCCAGCAGCCAAGATAAGCGGGAGAATGTCTACGAGCAGTACTTC.

The chain recombines TRBV12-5 with TRBJ1-2, with TRBD1 identical over 11 bases. This CDR3 is 15 amino acids long. V lost 2 bases to trimming and J lost 7 bases; unmatched junction nucleotides: 6. Per the germline V gene, CDR1 is LGHNT and CDR2 is FRNRAP. This chain's CDR3 is CASGLFGQGAAGYTF. In nucleotides, the CDR3 is TGTGCTAGTGGTTTGTTCGGACAGGGGGCAGCTGGCTACACCTTC.

This clone appeared a few times. The V and J genes are TRBV14 and TRBJ2-5, with 7 bases matching TRBD1. Unmatched junction bases numbered 2, after V lost 3 bases and J lost 1 base. Germline V lookup: CDR1 SGHDN, CDR2 FVKESK. CDR3 length: 14 amino acids. This chain's CDR3 is CASSQNRGQETQYF. Written as DNA, the CDR3 is TGTGCCAGCAGCCAGAACAGGGGCCAAGAGACCCAGTACTTC.

The chain is built from TRBV5-6 and TRBJ1-6, with TRBD1 as a possible D gene (6 bases). V dropped 3 bases and J dropped 8 bases, with 9 bases sitting between them. CDR1 is SGHDT, CDR2 YYEEEE, per germline. The CDR3 length is 13 residues. For the CDR3, the DNA is TGTGCCAGCAGCTCGAGGGGGGATTCACCCCTCCACTTT. It codes for CASSSRGDSPLHF.

The rearrangement links TRBV27 to TRBJ2-1; D not certain. V lost 2 bases and J lost 0, with 8 bases in between. CDR3 length equals 15 residues. Germline values: CDR1 MNHEY, CDR2 SMNVEV (reference sequence). DNA of the CDR3: TGTGCCAGCAGTTTAGCAGGCGGCTCCTACAATGAGCAGTTCTTC. Its protein is CASSLAGGSYNEQFF.